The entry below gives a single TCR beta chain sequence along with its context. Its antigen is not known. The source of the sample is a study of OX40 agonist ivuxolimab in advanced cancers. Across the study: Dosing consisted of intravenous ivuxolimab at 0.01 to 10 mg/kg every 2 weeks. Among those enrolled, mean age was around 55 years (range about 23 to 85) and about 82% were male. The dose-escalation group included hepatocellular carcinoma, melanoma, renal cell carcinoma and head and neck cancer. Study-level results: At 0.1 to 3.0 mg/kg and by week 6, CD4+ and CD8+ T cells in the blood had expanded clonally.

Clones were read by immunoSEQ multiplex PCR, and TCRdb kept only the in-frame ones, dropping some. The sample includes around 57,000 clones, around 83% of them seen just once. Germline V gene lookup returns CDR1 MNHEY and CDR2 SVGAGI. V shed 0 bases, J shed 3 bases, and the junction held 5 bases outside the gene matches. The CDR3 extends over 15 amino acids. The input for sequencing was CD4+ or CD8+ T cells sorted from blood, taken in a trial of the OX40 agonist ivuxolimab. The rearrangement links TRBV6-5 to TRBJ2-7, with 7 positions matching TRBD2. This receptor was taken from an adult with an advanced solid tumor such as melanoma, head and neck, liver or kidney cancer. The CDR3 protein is CASSYSLAIRYEQYF. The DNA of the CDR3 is TGTGCCAGCAGTTACTCACTAGCGATTCGCTACGAGCAGTACTTC.